This T cell receptor beta chain appears in the sequencing data of a study of shared T cell receptors in the human thymus. The assay was immunoSEQ multiplex PCR, and TCRdb's table has in-frame clones only and misses some. Of around 730,000 clones listed, 80% to 90% are singletons. This sample also appeared in a second study, on human thymus T cells. This second report adds: The sample donors, healthy Finnish infants, were having corrective surgery for congenital heart defects. Resections obtained during corrective heart surgery supplied the thymus tissue. Thymic and blood repertoires seemed to show skewed V and J gene use. Reports from related research described highly overlapping thymic repertoires among unrelated individuals.

The TCR originated in a girl under three years old with a congenital heart defect. Sequenced material: thymocytes.

The CDR3 loop is CASEDRVFEKLFF. DNA of the CDR3: TGTGCCAGTGAGGACAGGGTATTTGAAAAACTGTTTTTT. The genes are TRBV6-1 and TRBJ1-4, with 8 bases lining up with TRBD1. Trimming took 9 bases from V and 7 from J; bases not matched to a gene: 7. The CDR3 has 13 amino acids. Germline-derived CDR1 and CDR2 are MNHNS and SASEGT.